The 8 T cell receptor beta chains presented below share a single source sample, sequenced in a study of blood T cell repertoires in COVID-19. The assay was immunoSEQ multiplex PCR, and TCRdb's table has in-frame clones only and misses some. The sample holds about 190,000 clones, approximately 85% seen once. The sequencing sample was made of peripheral blood. The source is a woman between 65 and 79 years old with active or convalescent COVID-19.

The chain combines TRBV5-1 with TRBJ2-7, with TRBD2 matching over 13 bases. Germline assignment: CDR1 SGHRS and CDR2 YFSETQ. With V trimmed by 4 bases and J by 2 bases, 18 bases remained unmatched. This CDR3 has 20 amino acids. DNA for the CDR3: TGCGCCAGCAGCGTGCGGCCCACTAGCGGGAGGGCCGGTTTGCCCTACGAGCAGTACTTC. Amino acid sequence: CASSVRPTSGRAGLPYEQYF.

This sequence joins TRBV2 and TRBJ2-6; 11 bases agree with TRBD1. Trimming cost V 6 bases and J 4 bases; bases outside gene matches: 5. The CDR3 totals 16 residues. The germline CDR1 and CDR2 sequences are SNHLY and FYNNEI. As DNA, the CDR3 is TGTGCCAGCAGCGGACAGGGGGCGTCCGGGGCCAACGTCCTGACTTTC. This gives the protein CASSGQGASGANVLTF.

The CDR3 loop reads CASSFRGPPYEQYF. In nucleotides, the CDR3 is TGTGCCAGCAGCTTCAGGGGTCCCCCCTACGAGCAGTACTTC. The V call is TRBV27, the J call TRBJ2-7; tentative D call: TRBD1 (6 bases). This CDR3 is built from 14 residues. With 6 bases removed from V and 2 bases from J, the gap between germline ends came to 14 bases. The germline CDR1 and CDR2 sequences are MNHEY and SMNVEV (reference sequence).

This clone was seen a handful of times. The chain carries TRBV12-3 or TRBV12-4 and TRBJ2-7, with a weak D call TRBD1 (5 bases). The CDR3 extends over 13 amino acids. V was shortened by 6 bases and J by 2 bases, with 11 bases between the two germline ends. This CDR3 is CASSRIGAYEQYF. CDR3 nucleotides: TGTGCCAGCAGCAGGATAGGGGCCTACGAGCAGTACTTC.

The CDR3: CASRNDRAVNEKLFF. CDR3 sequence (DNA): TGTGCCAGCAGAAATGACAGGGCGGTTAATGAAAAACTGTTTTTT. The chain recombines TRBV6-5 with TRBJ1-4, with 7 bases that match TRBD1. CDR1 MNHEY and CDR2 SVGAGI come from the germline V gene. CDR3 size: 15 residues. The ends lost 6 bases at V and 4 bases at J; junction bases unmatched: 8.

CDR3 residues: CASSLDGNYNEQFF. The CDR3 coding sequence is TGCGCCAGCAGTCTTGACGGGAACTACAATGAGCAGTTCTTC. The chain couples TRBV5-1 to TRBJ2-1, with TRBD2 as a possible D gene (5 bases). The CDR3 is made up of 14 amino acids. The germline V gene encodes CDR1 SGHRS and CDR2 YFSETQ. V was shortened by 5 bases and J by 3 bases, with 12 bases between the two germline ends.

This clone was detected only a few times. The chain uses TRBV6-1 and TRBJ2-5; 7 nucleotides line up with TRBD2. Germline V gene sequence: CDR1 MNHNS, CDR2 SASEGT. Trimming took 1 base from V and 5 from J; bases not matched to a gene: 7. The CDR3 spans 15 residues. In DNA form, the CDR3 reads TGTGCCAGCAGTGAAGTGGGCGGGAGTTCCGAGACCCAGTACTTC. It translates to CASSEVGGSSETQYF.

The rearrangement joins TRBV5-1 to TRBJ2-3; D not resolved. Deletions cut 4 bases from V and 6 bases from J, with 6 bases between. The CDR3 runs to 11 residues. The germline CDR1 and CDR2 sequences are SGHRS and YFSETQ. The CDR3 coding sequence is TGCGCCAGCAGCGTCGCGGATACGCAGTATTTT. Encoded protein: CASSVADTQYF.